This passage covers 10 T cell receptor beta chains from one sample sequenced in a study of cytomegalovirus exposure and HLA in healthy donors. With 60 Vbeta and 13 Jbeta primers, the PCR was carried out. Repertoires were generated with immunoSEQ multiplex PCR, while TCRdb's copy carries only in-frame clones and drops some. Of 200,000 or so clones listed, under 85% are singletons. The sequenced sample was PBMCs. The receptors originated from a man aged 45-65 years in good health and CMV-seronegative.

V is TRBV6-6 and J is TRBJ2-6; D uncertain. The CDR3 consists of 15 residues. Germline V CDR1 and CDR2: MNHNY, SVGAGI (reference sequence). Trimming took off 5 bases at V and 0 bases at J, with 8 bases between the two ends. CDR3: CASSPPGSGANVLTF. CDR3 coding DNA: TGTGCCAGCAGTCCGCCGGGCTCTGGGGCCAACGTCCTGACTTTC.

This clone was picked up a small number of times. The chain links TRBV19 to TRBJ2-2; TRBD1 matches at 8 bases. The CDR3 sequence is 14 residues long. Losses at the gene ends were 5 bases for V and 7 bases for J; bases not matched to a gene: 6. Germline loops: CDR1 LNHDA, CDR2 SQIVND (reference sequence). This chain's CDR3 is CASSSRQGNGELFF. In DNA, the CDR3 is TGTGCCAGTAGTTCACGACAGGGGAACGGGGAGCTGTTTTTT.

Details on this clone: The sample has other DNA sequences that encode this CDR3 too. The chain employs TRBV27 and TRBJ2-1, with D possibly being TRBD2 (6 bases). This CDR3 is 15 amino acids long. Germline V gene data show CDR1 as MNHEY and CDR2 as SMNVEV (reference sequence). Trimming shortened V by 2 bases and J by 0 bases, and 8 bases separated the two germline ends. The DNA for the CDR3 is TGTGCCAGCAGTTTAGGGGGGAGCTCCTACAATGAGCAGTTCTTC. Translating it yields CASSLGGSSYNEQFF.

The V call is TRBV19, the J call TRBJ2-2; 9 bases align to TRBD2. V lost 8 bases and J lost 5; bases outside the gene matches: 6. The CDR3 length is 14 residues. Germline assignment: CDR1 LNHDA and CDR2 SQIVND (reference sequence). As DNA, the CDR3 is TGTGCCAGTTGGGGACTAGCAGAAACCGGGGAGCTGTTTTTT. The encoded protein is CASWGLAETGELFF.

J is TRBJ2-6 and V is TRBV27; 8 bases fit TRBD2. This CDR3 has 19 amino acids. The V gene end was trimmed by 0 bases and the J gene end by 4 bases; junction bases not matched to a gene: 11. The germline CDR1 and CDR2 sequences are MNHEY and SMNVEV (reference sequence). The CDR3: CASSLSSWGTRAGANVLTF. DNA of the CDR3: TGTGCCAGCAGTTTATCCTCTTGGGGGACTAGGGCCGGGGCCAACGTCCTGACTTTC.

The genes are TRBV9 and TRBJ2-5; 10 nucleotides agree with TRBD2. The J call may be faulty, since TRBJ2-7 better matches the DNA end. The CDR3 extends over 15 amino acids. Germline CDR1 reads SGDLS; CDR2 reads YYNGEE. The CDR3 DNA is TGTGCCAGCAGCGTAGAAGCGGGAGGGCCCTACGAGCAGTACTTC. Its protein is CASSVEAGGPYEQYF.

Here the CDR3 DNA reads TGTGCCAGCAGCTTAAGCCGCCTTGTCGGGGAGGCCCACGAGCAGTACTTC. Protein sequence: CASSLSRLVGEAHEQYF. The V and J genes are TRBV11-3 and TRBJ2-7; D possibly corresponds to TRBD2 (6 bases). CDR3 length: 17 amino acids. The germline V gene has CDR1 SGHNT and CDR2 YENEEA. Deletions cut 2 bases from V and 5 bases from J, with 22 bases between.

The chain carries TRBV11-1 and TRBJ2-3, with 13 bases lining up with TRBD2. V lost 5 bases, J lost 2 bases, and 10 bases stayed unmatched. Germline V gene lookup returns CDR1 SGHAT and CDR2 FQDESV (reference sequence). This CDR3 is built from 18 residues. The CDR3 protein is CASSLPRLAGGFTDTQYF. In nucleotides, the CDR3 is TGTGCCAGCAGCCTCCCACGACTAGCGGGAGGCTTCACAGATACGCAGTATTTT. Combining the CDR3 with reference TRBV11-1 and TRBJ2-3 gives the whole variable domain EAEVAQSPRYKITEKSQAVAFWCDPISGHATLYWYRQILGQGPELLVQFQDESVVDDSQLPKDRFSAERLKGVDSTLKIQPAELGDSAMYLCASSLPRLAGGFTDTQYFGPGTRLTVL.

The chain has TRBV28 and TRBJ2-4; 9 bases align to TRBD1. The CDR3 consists of 14 residues. CDR1 is MDHEN, CDR2 SYDVKM, per germline. The junction had 12 bases not matched to a gene; V was cut back by 5 bases and J by 13 bases. The CDR3 reads CASSLGTGPEKQYF. CDR3 DNA sequence: TGTGCCAGCAGTCTAGGGACAGGGCCCGAAAAACAGTACTTC.

V usage is TRBV2 and J usage is TRBJ2-5, with 7 bases aligning to TRBD1. Germline assignment: CDR1 SNHLY and CDR2 FYNNEI. This CDR3 contains 13 residues. J gave up 3 bases and V 6 bases, and 4 bases lay outside the gene matches. CDR3 sequence reads: CASSQGTEETQYF. CDR3 coding DNA: TGTGCCAGCAGCCAGGGGACAGAAGAGACCCAGTACTTC.